A single sample gave rise to the 17 T cell receptor beta chains below, sequenced in a study of cytomegalovirus exposure and HLA in healthy donors. Amplification used 60 Vbeta primers and 13 Jbeta primers. TCRdb's table, derived via immunoSEQ multiplex PCR, lists solely in-frame clones and lacks some. The table lists some 180,000 clones, approximately 78% of them singletons, with about 1.7% in the top ten. Material: PBMCs. These receptor sequences come from a woman aged 18-29 years in good health and CMV-seronegative.

The chain is built from TRBV18 and TRBJ2-7; 8 bases are a match to TRBD1. The germline V gene encodes CDR1 KGHSH and CDR2 LQKENI. V shed 3 bases, J shed 6 bases, and the junction held 10 bases outside the gene matches. This CDR3 is 15 amino acids long. The DNA of the CDR3 is TGTGCCAGCTCACCCAGGGGGCGCGAGTGGGGCGAGCAGTACGTC. It encodes CASSPRGREWGEQYV.

The V call is TRBV19, the J call TRBJ1-5; weak D call: TRBD1 (6 bases). The germline V and J ends were trimmed by 4 bases and 7 bases, with 14 bases remaining between them. The CDR3 is 14 amino acids. The V gene's germline CDR1 is LNHDA and CDR2 SQIVND (reference sequence). DNA for the CDR3: TGTGCCAGTAGTAAGTGGTCAGGGGACCAGCCCCAGCATTTT. The encoded protein is CASSKWSGDQPQHF.

J is TRBJ1-1 and V is TRBV4-3, with D perhaps matching TRBD1 (6 bases). The germline CDR1 and CDR2 sequences are LGHNA and YSLEER. Trimming removed 0 bases at V and 1 base at J, with 9 bases between. The CDR3 consists of 15 residues. This CDR3 is CASSQERGGNTEAFF. As DNA, the CDR3 is TGCGCCAGCAGCCAAGAGAGGGGGGGGAACACTGAAGCTTTCTTT.

The gene calls are TRBV6-5 and TRBJ1-3; D gene unclear. Germline-derived CDR1 and CDR2 are MNHEY and SVGAGI. The CDR3 covers 15 residues. Trimming took 5 bases from V and 1 from J, leaving 12 bases between them. CDR3 sequence: CASSPRRISGNTIYF. The CDR3, as DNA: TGTGCCAGCAGTCCGCGGAGGATATCTGGAAACACCATATATTTT.

This chain uses TRBV4-3 with TRBJ2-5; 8 bases are a match to TRBD1. CDR1 LGHNA and CDR2 YSLEER come from the germline V gene. CDR3 length: 15 residues. The J segment lost 3 bases and the V segment lost 0 bases, leaving 3 bases of the junction unmatched. The CDR3 DNA reads as TGCGCCAGCAGCCAAGACAGGGGGCGGGAAGAGACCCAGTACTTC. Translated: CASSQDRGREETQYF.

The table lists this clone with many counts. The chain carries TRBV2 and TRBJ1-3, with TRBD1 matching 7 bases. The ends lost 2 bases at V and 0 bases at J; junction bases unmatched: 7. Germline V lookup: CDR1 SNHLY, CDR2 FYNNEI. The CDR3 is 17 residues long. The CDR3 sequence is CASSENRGPYSGNTIYF. As DNA, the CDR3 is TGTGCCAGCAGTGAAAACAGGGGCCCCTACTCTGGAAACACCATATATTTT.

The chain recombines TRBV6-1 with TRBJ2-7; no clear D. Germline CDR1 MNHNS, CDR2 SASEGT. This CDR3 is built from 12 residues. The V end was cut by 4 bases, the J end by 4 bases, with 8 bases between. As DNA, the CDR3 is TGTGCCAGCAGTGGGCAGAAATACGAGCAGTACTTC. Translation gives CASSGQKYEQYF.

This sequence joins TRBV19 and TRBJ2-7; 8 bases agree with TRBD1. The V segment lost 3 bases and the J segment 2 bases; nucleotides outside the gene matches: 9. The CDR3 is 16 amino acids. Germline V lookup: CDR1 LNHDA, CDR2 SQIVND (reference sequence). DNA for the CDR3: TGTGCCAGTAGTATGGGAGCAGGACAGGGAACCTACGAGCAGTACTTC. Its protein is CASSMGAGQGTYEQYF.

J is TRBJ2-2 and V is TRBV4-3; the match to TRBD1 covers 9 bases. The CDR3 length is 17 residues. Per germline, CDR1 LGHNA and CDR2 YSLEER. Trimming removed 4 bases from V and 6 bases from J; junction bases left unmatched: 12. This CDR3 reads CASSRTPVGQGAGELFF. The CDR3, as DNA: TGCGCCAGCAGCCGGACTCCCGTGGGACAGGGAGCCGGGGAGCTGTTTTTT.

The V call is TRBV19, the J call TRBJ2-1; the match to TRBD2 covers 7 bases. Germline assignment: CDR1 LNHDA and CDR2 SQIVND (reference sequence). V was clipped by 7 bases and J by 0 bases; unmatched bases: 0. CDR3 length equals 13 residues. CDR3 in DNA: TGTGCCAGTAAGCGGGGCTCCTACAATGAGCAGTTCTTC. It translates to CASKRGSYNEQFF.

CDR3 nucleotide sequence: TGTGCCAGCAGCTTAGAGGCTAGCGGGACGGATGAGCAGTTCTTC. Its protein is CASSLEASGTDEQFF. The rearrangement joins TRBV7-6 to TRBJ2-1, with 9 nucleotides matching TRBD2. With V trimmed by 1 base and J by 8 bases, 6 bases remained unmatched. The CDR3 has 15 amino acids. CDR1 and CDR2 from the germline V gene are SGHVS and FNYEAQ.

This chain links TRBV6-1 with TRBJ2-7, with D perhaps matching TRBD2 (7 bases). CDR3 length equals 12 residues. V lost 6 bases to trimming and J lost 5 bases, with 11 bases between them. CDR1 is MNHNS, CDR2 SASEGT, per germline. The CDR3 protein is CASRGGGDEQYF. In DNA, the CDR3 is TGTGCCAGCAGAGGGGGGGGAGACGAGCAGTACTTC.

This chain connects TRBV13 to TRBJ1-2; D not certain. Deletions cut 1 base from V and 8 bases from J, with 14 bases between. CDR3 length equals 14 residues. Germline V gene data show CDR1 as PRHDT and CDR2 as FYEKMQ (reference sequence). This chain's CDR3 is CASSLAGGAGGYTF. In DNA form, the CDR3 reads TGTGCCAGCAGCTTAGCAGGAGGTGCGGGGGGCTACACCTTC.

This chain's CDR3 is CASSLGDRRIYGYTF. Here the CDR3 DNA reads TGTGCCAGCAGCTTGGGGGACAGGAGGATCTATGGCTACACCTTC. This sequence joins TRBV5-6 and TRBJ1-2; 8 bases match TRBD1. This CDR3 spans 15 amino acids. Germline V CDR1 and CDR2: SGHDT, YYEEEE. The J segment lost 4 bases and the V segment lost 0 bases, leaving 5 bases of the junction unmatched.

The rearrangement uses TRBV6-6 and TRBJ1-5; a weak D match, TRBD1 (6 bases). Trimming took 5 bases from V and 6 from J, leaving 14 bases between them. Germline CDR1 reads MNHNY; CDR2 reads SVGAGI (reference sequence). This CDR3 has 14 residues. CDR3 coding DNA: TGTGCCAGCAGTGCCCCAGGGGCCGGTCAGCCCCAGCATTTT. The encoded protein is CASSAPGAGQPQHF.

V is TRBV5-4 and J is TRBJ2-2; 10 bases are a match to TRBD1. The CDR3 runs to 16 residues. After removal of 4 bases from V and 8 bases from J, the junction contained 11 bases not matched to a gene. CDR1 SGHNT and CDR2 YYREEE come from the germline V gene (reference sequence). CDR3 residues: CASSRALTGGHGELFF. The CDR3 DNA is TGTGCCAGCAGCCGGGCCCTGACAGGGGGCCATGGGGAGCTGTTTTTT.

The table lists this clone with a few counts. J is TRBJ2-7 and V is TRBV14; D is possibly TRBD1 (5 bases). Germline loops: CDR1 SGHDN, CDR2 FVKESK. Trimming removed 2 bases at V and 6 bases at J, with 11 bases between. CDR3 length: 13 residues. The CDR3 coding sequence is TGTGCCAGCAGCCAATTTAGGGGCGCCGAGCAGTACGTC. Translating it yields CASSQFRGAEQYV.